This T cell receptor (beta chain) was found in a study of T cell responses to AZD1222 COVID-19 vaccine. Whole-study results and caveats: Unmutated variant regions reportedly attract nearly half of all spike-specific TCRs. Two AZD1222 administrations were followed by greater Spike-specific TCR breadth and depth. Females outnumbered males among donors, who were mostly white British; clonal diversity was possibly underestimated.

This clone was counted between two and nine times. What it binds is not known. Germline V gene sequence: CDR1 SGHNT, CDR2 YYREEE (reference sequence). V was shortened by 0 bases and J by 1 base, with 13 bases between the two germline ends. This CDR3 contains 17 residues. Assay: immunoSEQ multiplex PCR; the TCRdb copy retains only in-frame clones and omits some. The sample shows around 80,000 clones, over 75% of them seen only once. The specimen was peripheral blood, collected on day 0 of AZD1222 vaccination. V and J are TRBV5-4 and TRBJ2-2, with D tentatively TRBD2 (7 bases). This TCR was sampled from an adult in good health. The CDR3 region has the DNA TGTGCCAGCAGCTTGGCTATGGGAGGGGGGAACACCGGGGAGCTGTTTTTT. This translates into CASSLAMGGGNTGELFF.